This TCR beta chain comes out of a study of blood T cell repertoires in COVID-19. CDR1 and CDR2 from the germline V gene are MNHEY and SVGEGT. J lost 2 bases, V lost 5 bases, and 10 bases had no gene match. This CDR3 region has 18 residues. The method was immunoSEQ multiplex PCR; TCRdb's version includes in-frame clones alone and lacks a portion of them. This table holds under 200,000 clones, more than 75% found once. The sample was PBMCs or T cells enriched from blood (not recorded which). The gene calls are TRBV6-2 or TRBV6-3 and TRBJ2-7; 15 nucleotides agree with TRBD2. The TCR sequence derives from a woman in her forties or fifties who had recovered from COVID-19. In DNA, the CDR3 is TGTGCCAGCAGTCCAAGGGCCAGGACTAGCGGGAGGGCCTACGAGCAGTACTTC. This codes for CASSPRARTSGRAYEQYF.